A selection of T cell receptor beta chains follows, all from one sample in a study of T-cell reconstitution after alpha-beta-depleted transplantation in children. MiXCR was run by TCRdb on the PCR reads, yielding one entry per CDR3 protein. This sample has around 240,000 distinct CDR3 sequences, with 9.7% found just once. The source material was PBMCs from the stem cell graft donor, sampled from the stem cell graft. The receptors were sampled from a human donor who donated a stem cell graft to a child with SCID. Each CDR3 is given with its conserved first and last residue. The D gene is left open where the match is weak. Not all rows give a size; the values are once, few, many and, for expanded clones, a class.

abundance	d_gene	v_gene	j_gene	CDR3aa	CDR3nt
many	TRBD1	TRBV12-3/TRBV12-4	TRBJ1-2	CASSSDRRYGYTF	TGTGCCAGCAGTTCGGACAGGCGGTATGGCTACACCTTC
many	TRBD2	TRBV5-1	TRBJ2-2	CASSEPRRGTGELFF	TGCGCCAGCAGCGAACCCCGGCGGGGGACCGGGGAGCTGTTTTTT
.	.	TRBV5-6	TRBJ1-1	CASSGGPGPRAFF	TGTGCCAGCAGCGGGGGCCCGGGACCCCGAGCTTTCTTT
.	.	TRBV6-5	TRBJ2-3	CASSYSTVTDTQYF	TGTGCCAGCAGTTACTCGACGGTCACAGATACGCAGTATTTT
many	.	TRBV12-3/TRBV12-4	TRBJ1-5	CASSGGFNQPQHF	TGTGCCAGTTCGGGGGGGTTCAATCAGCCCCAGCATTTT
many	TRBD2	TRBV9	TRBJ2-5	CASSPRGSVQETQYF	TGTGCCAGCAGCCCCCGCGGGAGCGTCCAAGAGACCCAGTACTTC
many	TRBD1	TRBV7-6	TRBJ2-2	CASSYRRQGANTGELFF	TGTGCCAGCAGCTACAGAAGACAGGGCGCGAACACCGGGGAGCTGTTTTTT
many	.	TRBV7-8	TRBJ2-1	CASSLIRDPSDEQFF	TGTGCCAGCAGCTTAATCAGGGACCCCTCGGATGAGCAGTTCTTC
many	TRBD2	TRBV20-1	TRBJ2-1	CSASPQAGGPLVSLHNEQFF	TGCAGTGCTAGTCCCCAAGCGGGGGGGCCATTGGTGAGTCTACACAATGAGCAGTTCTTC
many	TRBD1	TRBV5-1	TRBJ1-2	CASSLETPGQLANYGYTF	TGCGCCAGCAGCTTGGAGACTCCGGGACAGCTAGCTAACTATGGCTACACCTTC
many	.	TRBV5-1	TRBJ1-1	CASSLRPYGTEAFF	TGCGCCAGCAGCTTGAGACCGTACGGCACTGAAGCTTTCTTT
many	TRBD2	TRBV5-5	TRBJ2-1	CASSLVTSGGLIYNEQFF	TGTGCCAGCAGCTTGGTAACTAGCGGGGGGCTGATCTACAATGAGCAGTTCTTC
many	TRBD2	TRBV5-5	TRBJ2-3	CASWVASGVTDTQYF	TGTGCCAGCTGGGTGGCTAGCGGGGTCACAGATACGCAGTATTTT
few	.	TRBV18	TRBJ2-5	CASSPPRTTAETQYF	TGTGCCAGCTCACCACCCCGGACAACGGCAGAGACCCAGTACTTC
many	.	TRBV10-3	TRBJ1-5	CATSSDGAFQPQHF	TGTGCCACCTCGTCTGACGGGGCATTTCAGCCCCAGCATTTT
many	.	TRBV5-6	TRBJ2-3	CASSWRPGTTDTQYF	TGTGCCAGCAGCTGGAGACCCGGGACCACAGATACGCAGTATTTT
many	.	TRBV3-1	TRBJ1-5	CASSQVGQPQHF	TGTGCCAGCAGCCAAGTGGGTCAGCCCCAGCATTTT
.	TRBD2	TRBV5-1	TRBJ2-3	CASSLLAGGTTDTQYF	TGCGCCAGCAGCTTGCTTGCGGGGGGTACTACAGATACGCAGTATTTT
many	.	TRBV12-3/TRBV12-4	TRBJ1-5	CASSLIRDLEQPQHF	TGTGCCAGCAGTTTAATAAGGGACTTGGAACAGCCCCAGCATTTT
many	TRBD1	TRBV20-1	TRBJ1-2	CSARTGASYGYTF	TGCAGTGCTCGGACAGGGGCTTCCTATGGCTACACCTTC
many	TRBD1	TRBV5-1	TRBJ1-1	CASSYRGPKNTEAFF	TGCGCCAGCAGCTACAGGGGCCCTAAGAACACTGAAGCTTTCTTT
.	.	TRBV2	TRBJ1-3	CASTTGSRSGNTIYF	TGTGCCAGCACCACGGGCAGCCGCTCTGGAAACACCATATATTTT
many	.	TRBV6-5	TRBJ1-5	CASSYGGANQPQHF	TGTGCCAGCAGTTACGGGGGGGCCAATCAGCCCCAGCATTTT
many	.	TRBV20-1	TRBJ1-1	CSARPFNGDTEAFF	TGCAGTGCTAGACCCTTTAATGGGGACACTGAAGCTTTCTTT
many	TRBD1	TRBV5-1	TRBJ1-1	CASTGTVNTEAFF	TGCGCCAGCACCGGGACAGTCAACACTGAAGCTTTCTTT
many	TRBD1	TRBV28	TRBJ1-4	CASSQQQGAFEKLFF	TGTGCCAGCAGCCAACAACAGGGGGCTTTTGAAAAACTGTTTTTT
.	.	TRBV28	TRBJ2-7	CASSPTGTWGKEQYF	TGTGCCAGCAGTCCCACCGGGACCTGGGGGAAGGAGCAGTACTTC
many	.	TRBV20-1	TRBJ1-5	CSARGGNQPQHF	TGCAGTGCTAGGGGCGGCAATCAGCCCCAGCATTTT
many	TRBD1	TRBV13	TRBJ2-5	CASSSGQQETQYF	TGTGCCAGCAGCTCGGGACAGCAAGAGACCCAGTACTTC
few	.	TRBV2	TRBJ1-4	CASSEDGGEKLFF	TGTGCCAGCAGTGAAGATGGGGGCGAAAAACTGTTTTTT
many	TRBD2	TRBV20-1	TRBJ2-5	CSARLSGGETQYF	TGCAGTGCTAGGCTTTCGGGGGGGGAGACCCAGTACTTC
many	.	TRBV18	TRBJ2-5	CASFASRGTETQYF	TGTGCCAGCTTCGCTTCACGGGGGACGGAGACCCAGTACTTC
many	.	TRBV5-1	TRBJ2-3	CASSLMDSSTDTQYF	TGCGCCAGCAGCTTGATGGACAGCAGCACAGATACGCAGTATTTT
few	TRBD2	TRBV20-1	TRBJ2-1	CSAPALAGASYNEQFF	TGCAGTGCCCCAGCACTAGCGGGGGCCTCCTACAATGAGCAGTTCTTC
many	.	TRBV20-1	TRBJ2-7	CSARDTGFFYEQYF	TGCAGTGCTAGAGATACAGGGTTCTTCTACGAGCAGTACTTC
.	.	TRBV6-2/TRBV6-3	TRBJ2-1	CASSFGVGVYSYNEQFF	TGTGCCAGCAGTTTTGGGGTGGGCGTATACTCCTACAATGAGCAATTCTTC
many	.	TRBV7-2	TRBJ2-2	CASSLAGIGELFF	TGTGCCAGCAGCTTAGCGGGAATCGGGGAGCTGTTTTTT
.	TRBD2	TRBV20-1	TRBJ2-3	CSARSSIGGGGRTDTQYF	TGCAGTGCTAGAAGTTCCATTGGTGGCGGGGGGCGCACAGATACGCAGTATTTT
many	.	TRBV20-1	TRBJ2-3	CSVRRGASTDTQYF	TGCAGTGTCCGACGGGGAGCTAGCACAGATACGCAGTATTTT
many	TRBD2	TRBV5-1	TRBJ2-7	CASSLAGVSYEQYF	TGCGCCAGCAGCTTAGCGGGGGTGTCCTACGAGCAGTACTTC
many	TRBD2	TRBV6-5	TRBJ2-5	CASSYSTSGGQETQYF	TGTGCCAGCAGTTACTCGACTAGCGGGGGTCAAGAGACCCAGTACTTC
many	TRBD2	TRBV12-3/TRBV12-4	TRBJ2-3	CASSSRLAGVDTQYF	TGTGCCAGCAGTTCCCGACTAGCGGGGGTAGATACGCAGTATTTT
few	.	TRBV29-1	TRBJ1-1	CSVGKGSDTEAFF	TGCAGCGTTGGAAAGGGGTCGGACACTGAAGCTTTCTTT
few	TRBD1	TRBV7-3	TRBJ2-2	CASSLTWDRGAGELFF	TGTGCCAGCAGCTTAACGTGGGACAGGGGAGCCGGGGAGCTGTTTTTT
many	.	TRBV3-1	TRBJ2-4	CASSPQGPVAKNIQYF	TGTGCCAGCAGCCCGCAGGGCCCAGTAGCCAAAAACATTCAGTACTTC
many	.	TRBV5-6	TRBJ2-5	CASSLPARETQYF	TGTGCCAGCAGCCTCCCCGCGAGGGAGACCCAGTACTTC
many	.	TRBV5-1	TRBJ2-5	CASSLLPTKTQYF	TGCGCCAGCAGCTTGCTACCGACCAAGACCCAGTACTTC
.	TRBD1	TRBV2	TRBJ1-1	CASNSGTGGTEAFF	TGTGCCAGCAATTCCGGGACAGGGGGCACTGAAGCTTTCTTT
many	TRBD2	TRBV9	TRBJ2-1	CASSVLAGGIYNEQFF	TGTGCCAGCAGCGTACTAGCGGGGGGTATCTACAATGAGCAGTTCTTC